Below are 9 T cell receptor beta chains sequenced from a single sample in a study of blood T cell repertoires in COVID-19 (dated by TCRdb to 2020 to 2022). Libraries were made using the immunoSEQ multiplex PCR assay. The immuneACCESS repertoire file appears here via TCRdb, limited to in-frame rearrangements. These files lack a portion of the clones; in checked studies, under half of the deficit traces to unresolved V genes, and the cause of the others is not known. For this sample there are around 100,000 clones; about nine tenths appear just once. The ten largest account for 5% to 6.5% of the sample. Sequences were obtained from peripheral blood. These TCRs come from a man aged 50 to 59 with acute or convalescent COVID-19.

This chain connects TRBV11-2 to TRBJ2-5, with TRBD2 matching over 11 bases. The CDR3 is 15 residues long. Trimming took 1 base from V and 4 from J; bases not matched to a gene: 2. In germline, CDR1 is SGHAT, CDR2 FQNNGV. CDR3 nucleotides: TGTGCCAGCAGCTTAGTAGCGGGAGGGGGAGAGACCCAGTACTTC. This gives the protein CASSLVAGGGETQYF.

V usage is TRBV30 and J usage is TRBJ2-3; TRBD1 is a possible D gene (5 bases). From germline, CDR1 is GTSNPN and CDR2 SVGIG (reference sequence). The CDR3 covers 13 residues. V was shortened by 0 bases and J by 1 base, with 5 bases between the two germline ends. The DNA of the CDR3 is TGTGCCTGGAGTGTACAGGGCACAGATACGCAGTATTTT. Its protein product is CAWSVQGTDTQYF.

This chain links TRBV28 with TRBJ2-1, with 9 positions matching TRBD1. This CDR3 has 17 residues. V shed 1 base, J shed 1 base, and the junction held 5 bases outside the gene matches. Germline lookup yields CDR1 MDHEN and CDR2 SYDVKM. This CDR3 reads CASSLFGTGLSYNEQFF. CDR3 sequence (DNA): TGTGCCAGCAGTTTATTCGGGACAGGGCTTTCCTACAATGAGCAGTTCTTC.

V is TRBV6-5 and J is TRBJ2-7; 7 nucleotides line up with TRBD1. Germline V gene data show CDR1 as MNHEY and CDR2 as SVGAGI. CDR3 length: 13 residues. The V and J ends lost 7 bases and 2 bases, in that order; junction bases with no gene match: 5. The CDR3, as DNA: TGTGCCAGCATTGGACAGGATACCTACGAGCAGTACTTC. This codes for CASIGQDTYEQYF.

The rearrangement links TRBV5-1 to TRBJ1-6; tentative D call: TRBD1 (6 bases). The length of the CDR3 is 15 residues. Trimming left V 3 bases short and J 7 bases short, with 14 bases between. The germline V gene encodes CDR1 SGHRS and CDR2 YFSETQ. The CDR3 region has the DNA TGCGCCAGCAGCTCGGAGGGGGGGGGAAATTCACCCCTCCACTTT. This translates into CASSSEGGGNSPLHF.

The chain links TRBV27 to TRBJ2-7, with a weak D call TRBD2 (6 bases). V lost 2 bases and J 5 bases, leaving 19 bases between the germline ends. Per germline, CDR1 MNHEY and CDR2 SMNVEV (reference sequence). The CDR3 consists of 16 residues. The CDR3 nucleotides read TGTGCCAGCAGTTTAACCGCGGGGCTCCCAGCCCACGAGCAGTACTTC. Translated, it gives CASSLTAGLPAHEQYF.

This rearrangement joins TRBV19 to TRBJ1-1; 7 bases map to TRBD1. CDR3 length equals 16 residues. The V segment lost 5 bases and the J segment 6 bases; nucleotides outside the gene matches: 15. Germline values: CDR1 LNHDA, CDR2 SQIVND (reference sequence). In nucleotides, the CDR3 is TGTGCCAGTAGTCCCTATGTAGGGGGCCCTAAGGCTGAAGCTTTCTTT. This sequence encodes CASSPYVGGPKAEAFF.

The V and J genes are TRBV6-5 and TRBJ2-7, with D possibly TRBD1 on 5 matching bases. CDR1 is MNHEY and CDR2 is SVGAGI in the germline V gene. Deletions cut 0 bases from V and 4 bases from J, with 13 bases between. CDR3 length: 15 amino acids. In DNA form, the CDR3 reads TGTGCCAGCAGTTACTCGGACCCAGGGCGGTACGAGCAGTACTTC. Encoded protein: CASSYSDPGRYEQYF.

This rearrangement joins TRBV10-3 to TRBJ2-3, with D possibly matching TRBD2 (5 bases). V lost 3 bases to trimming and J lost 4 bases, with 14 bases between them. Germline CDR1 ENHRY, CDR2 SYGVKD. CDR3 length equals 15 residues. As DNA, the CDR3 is TGTGCCATCAGTGATGACCGGGGTCGGGCAGATACGCAGTATTTT. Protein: CAISDDRGRADTQYF.